A selection of T cell receptor beta chains follows, all from one sample in a study of beta chain features in type 1 diabetes. Repertoires were generated with immunoSEQ multiplex PCR, while TCRdb's copy carries only in-frame clones and drops some. The sample consists of a few hundred thousand clones, roughly 31% of them appearing once. Sequences were obtained from naive CD4+ T cells from blood. The source of these receptors is a man aged 18-30 years in good health. Both conserved end residues are part of each CDR3. D genes are given only for firm matches. Only some rows state a clone size, as once, few, many or a class for expanded clones.

14 few TRBD2 TRBJ2-3 TRBV7-6 TGTGCCAGCAGCCCCCGGGACTACACAGATACGCAGTATTTT CASSPRDYTDTQYF
14 - TRBD1 TRBJ2-4 TRBV7-2 TGTGCCAGCAGCTTAGCGGGACAGGGGAACATTCAGTACTTC CASSLAGQGNIQYF
14 few - TRBJ2-5 TRBV7-2 TGTGCCAGCAGCCGGACTGGGATCCAAGAGACCCAGTACTTC CASSRTGIQETQYF
13 - - TRBJ1-1 TRBV30 TGTGCCTGGAACAGGGATATGAACACTGAAGCTTTCTTT CAWNRDMNTEAFF
13 few - TRBJ1-5 TRBV7-9 TGTGCCAGCAGCCTACAGGGTGCTCAGCCCCAGCATTTT CASSLQGAQPQHF
16 - TRBD1 TRBJ2-7 TRBV2 TGTGCCAGCATCCCACTAGGCCGGGACAGTGATTACGAGCAGTACTTC CASIPLGRDSDYEQYF
16 - - TRBJ2-3 TRBV7-9 TGTGCCAGCAGCTTACAGTCAGGGTTCTCCACAGATACGCAGTATTTT CASSLQSGFSTDTQYF
16 - - TRBJ2-3 TRBV9 TGTGCCAGCAGCGCCCACAGTGGATCTAGCACAGATACGCAGTATTTT CASSAHSGSSTDTQYF
11 few - TRBJ2-7 TRBV28 TGTGCCAGCAGGTCTAACTACGAGCAGTACTTC CASRSNYEQYF
10 - - TRBJ2-1 TRBV30 TGTGCCTGGAGTCGGACTCAGCAGTTCTTC CAWSRTQQFF
14 - - TRBJ2-1 TRBV10-3 TGTGCCATCAGGAAACAGGTAGACTTGGGTGAGCAGTTCTTC CAIRKQVDLGEQFF